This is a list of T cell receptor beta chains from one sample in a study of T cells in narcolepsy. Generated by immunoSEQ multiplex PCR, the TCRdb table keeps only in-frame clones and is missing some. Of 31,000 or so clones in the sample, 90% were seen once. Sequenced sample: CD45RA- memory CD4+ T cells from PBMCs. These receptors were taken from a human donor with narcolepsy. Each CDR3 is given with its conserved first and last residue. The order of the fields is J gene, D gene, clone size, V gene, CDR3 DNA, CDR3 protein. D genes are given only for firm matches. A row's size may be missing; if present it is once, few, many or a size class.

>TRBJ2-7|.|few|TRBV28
TGTGCCAGCAGTGACAGTCTCTACGAGCAGTACTTC
CASSDSLYEQYF
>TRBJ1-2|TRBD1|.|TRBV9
TGTGCCAGCAGCCCGGGACAGGTCTATGGCTACACCTTC
CASSPGQVYGYTF
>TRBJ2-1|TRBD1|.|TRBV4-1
TGCGCCAGCAGCCAAGTGGGTGGCAGGGGGAGAGGGAATGAGCAGTTCTTC
CASSQVGGRGRGNEQFF
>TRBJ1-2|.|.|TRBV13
TGTGCCAGCAGCTTAGCAAACTATGGCTACACCTTC
CASSLANYGYTF
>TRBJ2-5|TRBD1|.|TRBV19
TGTGCCAGTAGTGTTGGACAGGTACAAGAGACCCAGTACTTC
CASSVGQVQETQYF
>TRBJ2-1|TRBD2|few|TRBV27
TGTGCCAGCAGTCTTAGGACTAGCGGGAGCCGAAACGGGCCCTACAATGAGCAGTTCTTC
CASSLRTSGSRNGPYNEQFF
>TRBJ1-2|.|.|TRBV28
TGTGCCAGCAGTTTACGGACGGCCCTTTGGGGCTACACCTTC
CASSLRTALWGYTF
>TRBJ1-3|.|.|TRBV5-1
TGCGCCAGCAGCCAGCAGACATTTTCGAGCTCTGGAAACACCATATATTTT
CASSQQTFSSSGNTIYF
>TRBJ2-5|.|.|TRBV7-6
TGTGCCAGCAGCGAAGCCTCAGGTTTCCAAGAGACCCAGTACTTC
CASSEASGFQETQYF
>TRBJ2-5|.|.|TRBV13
TGTGCCAGCAGCTTAACAGCCGGCGAGACCCAGTACTTC
CASSLTAGETQYF
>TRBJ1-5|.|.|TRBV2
TGTGCCAGCAGAGGTTTGGACGGAGATAGCAATCAGCCCCAGCATTTT
CASRGLDGDSNQPQHF
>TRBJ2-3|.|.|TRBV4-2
TGTGCCAGCAGCCAAGATCACGTGGCGGGTGTGGCGCAGTATTTT
CASSQDHVAGVAQYF
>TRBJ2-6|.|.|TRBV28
TGTGCCAGCAGTTTACACAGCCCCAATAGTCCCAACGTCCTGACTTTC
CASSLHSPNSPNVLTF
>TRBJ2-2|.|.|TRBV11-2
TGTGCCAGCAGCTTAGTCCGAGGGAACACCGGGGAGCTGTTTTTT
CASSLVRGNTGELFF
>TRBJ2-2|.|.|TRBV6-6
TGTGCCAGCAGTCAGAGCGGCCTTCACACCGGGGAGCTGTTTTTT
CASSQSGLHTGELFF
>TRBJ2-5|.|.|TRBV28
TGTGCCAGCAGTTTCCCAGGTACCCAAGAGACCCAGTACTTC
CASSFPGTQETQYF
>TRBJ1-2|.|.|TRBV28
TGTGCCAGCAGTTTATTGACCAGGTCCTACGGCTACACCTTC
CASSLLTRSYGYTF
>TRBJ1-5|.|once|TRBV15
TGTGCCACCAGCAGAGATGCGGGGACCAATCAGCCCCAGCATTTT
CATSRDAGTNQPQHF
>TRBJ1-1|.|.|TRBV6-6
TGTGCCAGCAGTTATTTTCGAACAGGTACCCTAACTGAAGCTTTCTTT
CASSYFRTGTLTEAFF
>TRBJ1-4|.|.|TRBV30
TGTGCCTGTTCGGGGGGCGGAGAAAAACTGTTTTTT
CACSGGGEKLFF
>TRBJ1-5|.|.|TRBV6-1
TGTGCCAGCAGTGAAAGGTTGGGCAATCAGCCCCAGCATTTT
CASSERLGNQPQHF
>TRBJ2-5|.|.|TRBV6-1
TGTGCCAGGACTTCAGAGGGTGAGACCCAGTACTTC
CARTSEGETQYF
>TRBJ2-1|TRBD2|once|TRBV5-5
TGTGCCAGCAGCCTTCACCGGGACTACCGCTCCTACAATGAGCAGTTCTTC
CASSLHRDYRSYNEQFF
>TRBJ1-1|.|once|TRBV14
TGTGCCAGCAGGGAAACAGGGTCGGGCACTGAAGCTTTCTTT
CASRETGSGTEAFF
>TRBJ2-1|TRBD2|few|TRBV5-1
TGCGCCAGCAGCCCCGGGACTAGCGGGAGGAGAAACAATGAGCAGTTCTTC
CASSPGTSGRRNNEQFF
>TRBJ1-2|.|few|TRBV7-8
TGTGCCAGCAACCCCTACCGGGGAGCTAACTATGGCTACACCTTC
CASNPYRGANYGYTF
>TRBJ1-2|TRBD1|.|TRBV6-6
TGTGCCAGCAGGGACCCGACAGGGGGCAACTATGGCTACACCTTC
CASRDPTGGNYGYTF
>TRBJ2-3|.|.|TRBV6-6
TGTGCCAGCAGTGCCAATAGCGGAGATACGCAGTATTTT
CASSANSGDTQYF
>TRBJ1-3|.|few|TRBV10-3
TGTGCCATCAGTAGCGGGGGCTCCAGCTCTGGAAACACCATATATTTT
CAISSGGSSSGNTIYF
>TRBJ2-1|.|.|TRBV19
TGTGCCAGTAGTCCGCCGGGACCCTCGGGTGGAGAGCAGTTCTTC
CASSPPGPSGGEQFF
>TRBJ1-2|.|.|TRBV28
.
CASSLFWRGGKVEGYTF
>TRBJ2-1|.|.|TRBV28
TGTGCCAGCAGCCGTAATTCCGGGACCTCGGCGAATGAGCAGTTCTTC
CASSRNSGTSANEQFF
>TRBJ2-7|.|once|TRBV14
TGTGCCAGCAGTCCTAACCGGCCGAAGGAGGGAGAGCAGTACTTC
CASSPNRPKEGEQYF
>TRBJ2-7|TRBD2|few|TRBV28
TGTGCCAGCAGACCCACTAGCGGACGCTCCTACGAGCAGTACTTC
CASRPTSGRSYEQYF
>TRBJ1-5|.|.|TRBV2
TGTGCCTCGACAGCCGTCTATAGCAATCAGCCCCAGCATTTT
CASTAVYSNQPQHF
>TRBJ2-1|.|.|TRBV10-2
TGCGCCAGCAGTGGGGGGCGGGGAACCTACAATGAGCAGTTCTTC
CASSGGRGTYNEQFF
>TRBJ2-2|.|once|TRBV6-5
TGTGCCAGCAGTCGAGGACGAGACGGGGAGCTGTTTTTT
CASSRGRDGELFF
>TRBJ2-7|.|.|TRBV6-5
TGTGCCAGCTGGACCCCTGACAGGAGATCCGAGCAGTACTTC
CASWTPDRRSEQYF
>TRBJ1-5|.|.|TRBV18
TGTGCCAGCTCACCCCGAGGCGGCAGGGAAAATCAGCCCCAGCATTTT
CASSPRGGRENQPQHF
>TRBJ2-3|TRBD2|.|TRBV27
TGTGCCAGCATCCCTAGAGTGGGGTCGACTAGCGGGGAGTCAGATACGCAGTATTTT
CASIPRVGSTSGESDTQYF
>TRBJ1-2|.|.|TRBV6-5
TGTGCCAGCCAAGGCCAAAGGGAACTACATGGCTACACCTTC
CASQGQRELHGYTF
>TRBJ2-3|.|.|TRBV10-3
TGTGCCATCAGTGGTTATCAACAGGGAGGCACAGATACGCAGTATTTT
CAISGYQQGGTDTQYF
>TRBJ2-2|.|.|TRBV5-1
TGCGCCAGCAGCGCCCGGGACCAGAGGTCTACCGGGGAGCTGTTTTTT
CASSARDQRSTGELFF